This T cell receptor (beta chain) comes out of a study of T cells after yellow fever vaccination. This CDR3 spans 14 amino acids. The germline V and J ends were trimmed by 7 bases and 2 bases, with 14 bases remaining between them. CDR1 LGHNA and CDR2 YNFKEQ come from the germline V gene. This clonotype was observed a few times. TCRdb re-called the 5' RACE reads with MiXCR, one entry per CDR3 protein. The top ten hold about 16% of the sample, which has 500,000 to 550,000 distinct CDR3 sequences, just over 20% seen once. The clonotype originates from a man aged 18-30 years who received the YFV17D yellow fever vaccine. The starting material was PBMCs, obtained roughly 23 days after the first yellow fever vaccination. This sequence joins TRBV4-2 and TRBJ2-5, with TRBD2 as a possible D gene (6 bases). This chain's CDR3 is CASNSQEGQETQYF. CDR3 nucleotide sequence: TGTGCCAGCAACTCACAGGAGGGTCAAGAGACCCAGTACTTC.